This entry describes one T cell receptor beta chain. Looked up from germline, CDR1 is LNHDA and CDR2 is SQIVND (reference sequence). The CDR3 consists of 14 residues. With 7 bases removed from V and 0 bases from J, the gap between germline ends came to 11 bases. These data are taken from a study of resident and recirculating memory T cells in vitiligo. TCRdb's table, derived via immunoSEQ multiplex PCR, lists solely in-frame clones and lacks some. The table lists more than 65,000 clones, about 89% of them singletons. The chain employs TRBV19 and TRBJ2-3; the D gene is possibly TRBD2 (5 bases). Sequencing was done on a sample of blood. This sequence originates from a male donor with vitiligo. The CDR3 region is CASKADASTDTQYF. The CDR3 DNA is TGTGCCAGTAAAGCGGACGCTAGCACAGATACGCAGTATTTT.